What follows are 31 T cell receptor beta chains derived from one specimen sequenced in a study of blood T cell repertoires in COVID-19. This table comes from immunoSEQ multiplex PCR, and its TCRdb copy is limited to in-frame clones, with some not included. The sample holds about 100,000 clones, 75% to 90% seen once. What was sequenced was peripheral blood. These receptors were taken from a man in his fifties with acute or convalescent COVID-19.

The chain has TRBV14 and TRBJ2-5; D gene ambiguous. The CDR3 has 13 amino acids. V lost 1 base and J lost 5, with 8 bases in between. CDR1 and CDR2 from the germline V gene are SGHDN and FVKESK. The CDR3 nucleotides are TGTGCCAGCAGCCAAGCACCTCGGGAGACCCAGTACTTC. Encoded protein: CASSQAPRETQYF.

This clone was seen once. V is TRBV6-1 and J is TRBJ2-1; 16 nucleotides agree with TRBD2. V was clipped by 4 bases and J by 9 bases; unmatched bases: 9. The CDR3 covers 17 residues. Germline assignment: CDR1 MNHNS and CDR2 SASEGT. CDR3 coding DNA: TGTGCCAGCAGTGGCGGGACTAGCGGGAGGGCAGGGGTTGAGCAGTTCTTC. It codes for CASSGGTSGRAGVEQFF.

The rearrangement uses TRBV5-1 and TRBJ1-1, with TRBD1 as a possible D gene (5 bases). CDR1 is SGHRS and CDR2 is YFSETQ in the germline V gene. V lost 1 base, J lost 8 bases, and 18 bases lay in between. The CDR3 covers 15 residues. The CDR3, as DNA: TGCGCCAGCAGCTTGTATGGGGGTGCGGGGAGCGAAGCTTTCTTT. It encodes CASSLYGGAGSEAFF.

The V gene is TRBV7-2, the J gene TRBJ2-1; 9 positions agree with TRBD2. CDR1 and CDR2 (germline): SGHTA, FQGNSA. J lost 4 bases, V lost 6 bases, and 4 bases had no gene match. This CDR3 has 14 residues. The CDR3 sequence: CASRTSGLYNEQFF. The CDR3 nucleotides read TGTGCCAGCAGGACTAGCGGCCTTTACAATGAGCAGTTCTTC. The full variable domain, its missing parts supplied by reference TRBV7-2 and TRBJ2-1, is GAGVSQSPSNKVTEKGKDVELRCDPISGHTALYWYRQSLGQGLEFLIYFQGNSAPDKSGLPSDRFSAERTGGSVSTLTIQRTQQEDSAVYLCASRTSGLYNEQFFGPGTRLTVL.

Only one count was recorded for this clone. The chain joins TRBV9 to TRBJ2-2; D is perhaps TRBD1 (6 bases). Trimming stripped 0 bases from V and 7 bases from J, with 16 bases between. The CDR3 sequence is 16 residues long. Germline CDR1 and CDR2: SGDLS and YYNGEE. CDR3 amino acids: CASSVGTELIIGELFF. The CDR3 DNA reads as TGTGCCAGCAGCGTAGGGACAGAGTTAATAATCGGGGAGCTGTTTTTT.

The chain has TRBV9 and TRBJ1-6; D is uncertain. The V gene lost 0 bases and the J gene lost 10 bases, with 11 bases spanning the gap. The CDR3 runs 14 residues. Germline CDR1 reads SGDLS; CDR2 reads YYNGEE. DNA of the CDR3: TGTGCCAGCAGCGTAGTCTCCTCGGGATCACCCCTCCACTTT. Protein product: CASSVVSSGSPLHF.

This clone was seen a single time. The chain employs TRBV18 and TRBJ1-2; possibly TRBD1 for D (6 bases). V shed 2 bases and J shed 7 bases, with 20 bases lying between them. The CDR3 covers 16 residues. Germline V gives CDR1 KGHSH, CDR2 LQKENI. The CDR3 sequence: CASSPVAGAEVRGYTF. The CDR3, as DNA: TGTGCCAGCTCACCAGTGGCAGGGGCTGAAGTGCGTGGCTACACCTTC. The complete variable domain, with remaining parts taken from reference TRBV18 and TRBJ1-2, reads NAGVMQNPRHLVRRRGQEARLRCSPMKGHSHVYWYRQLPEEGLKFMVYLQKENIIDESGMPKERFSAEFPKEGPSILRIQQVVRGDSAAYFCASSPVAGAEVRGYTFGSGTRLTVV.

This sequence joins TRBV6-7 and TRBJ2-1; D is possibly TRBD2 (5 bases). TRBV6-7 is given ORF status, its function remaining uncertain. Trimming removed 5 bases from V and 2 bases from J, with 22 bases in between. The CDR3 is 18 amino acids. This chain's CDR3 is CASSTSQDLGRPYNEQFF. For the CDR3, the DNA is TGTGCCAGCAGTACGTCCCAGGACTTAGGGCGACCCTACAATGAGCAGTTCTTC.

The chain recombines TRBV7-8 with TRBJ2-7, with a weak D call TRBD2 (8 bases). The V end was cut by 4 bases, the J end by 5 bases, with 21 bases between. The CDR3 is made up of 16 amino acids. The germline V gene has CDR1 SGHVS and CDR2 FQNEAQ. The CDR3 here is CASSSQGGGRLNEQYF. DNA for the CDR3: TGTGCCAGCAGCTCCCAAGGGGGCGGGAGGTTGAACGAGCAGTACTTC. Full variable domain (rest looked up from reference TRBV7-8 and TRBJ2-7): GAGVSQSPRYKVAKRGQDVALRCDPISGHVSLFWYQQALGQGPEFLTYFQNEAQLDKSGLPSDRFFAERPEGSVSTLKIQRTQQEDSAVYLCASSSQGGGRLNEQYFGPGTRLTVT.

The chain employs TRBV19 and TRBJ2-2, with TRBD1 identical over 7 bases. CDR3 size: 15 residues. CDR1 and CDR2 (germline): LNHDA, SQIVND (reference sequence). Germline trimming cut 10 bases from V and 0 bases from J; bases unmatched to any gene: 8. This CDR3 reads CATRVRGTNTGELFF. CDR3 nucleotide sequence: TGTGCCACCCGGGTCAGGGGGACGAACACCGGGGAGCTGTTTTTT.

The V gene is TRBV5-4, the J gene TRBJ2-1; D unclear. Per the germline V gene, CDR1 is SGHNT and CDR2 is YYREEE (reference sequence). The CDR3 runs 15 residues. V was trimmed by 2 bases and J by 4 bases, leaving 13 bases between them. The CDR3 loop is CASSLGGKTYNEQFF. The CDR3 DNA follows: TGTGCCAGCAGCTTAGGCGGAAAAACTTACAATGAGCAGTTCTTC.

The chain links TRBV10-2 to TRBJ2-7, with D possibly being TRBD2 (6 bases). Germline-derived CDR1 and CDR2 are WSHSY and SAAADI. This CDR3 has 15 residues. V gave up 4 bases and J gave up 3 bases, with 16 bases separating them. CDR3 DNA sequence: TGCGCCAGCAGTGGGAGCGGTAGCGGCTTCTACGAGCAGTACTTC. It translates to CASSGSGSGFYEQYF.

The J gene is TRBJ2-5, the V gene TRBV9, with 9 bases matching TRBD2. This CDR3 spans 17 amino acids. Trimming at V came to 0 bases and at J to 5 bases, leaving 11 bases not matched to a gene. CDR1 is SGDLS, CDR2 YYNGEE, per germline. The chain's CDR3 is CASSVGSSGSFPETQYF. CDR3 nucleotide sequence: TGTGCCAGCAGCGTAGGAAGTAGCGGGAGTTTTCCCGAGACCCAGTACTTC.

This clone was picked up a small number of times. The rearrangement uses TRBV9 and TRBJ1-6; D possibly corresponds to TRBD1 (5 bases). This CDR3 is built from 16 residues. With 3 bases removed from V and 5 bases from J, the gap between germline ends came to 15 bases. The V gene's germline CDR1 is SGDLS and CDR2 YYNGEE. The CDR3 reads CASSGGGTTNNSPLHF. CDR3 coding DNA: TGTGCCAGCAGCGGTGGGGGGACCACCAATAATTCACCCCTCCACTTT.

The chain carries TRBV6-6 and TRBJ1-6; the match to TRBD1 covers 10 bases. Unmatched junction bases numbered 4, after V lost 2 bases and J lost 6 bases. This CDR3 is 16 amino acids long. Germline CDR1 and CDR2: MNHNY and SVGAGI (reference sequence). CDR3 region: CASSYGRDRGNSPLHF. The CDR3 DNA sequence: TGTGCCAGCAGTTACGGTCGGGACAGGGGTAATTCACCCCTCCACTTT.

The chain is built from TRBV6-5 and TRBJ2-6, with D possibly matching TRBD2 (6 bases). Trimming took off 4 bases at V and 2 bases at J, with 9 bases between the two ends. The germline gives CDR1 MNHEY, CDR2 SVGAGI. The CDR3 is 15 residues long. The CDR3 DNA follows: TGTGCCAGCAGTTGGGGGGTAGCTGGGGCCAACGTCCTGACTTTC. It specifies CASSWGVAGANVLTF.

This chain uses TRBV5-6 with TRBJ2-5; D call uncertain. V shed 0 bases and J shed 2 bases, with 8 bases lying between them. This CDR3 contains 14 residues. CDR1 is SGHDT and CDR2 is YYEEEE in the germline V gene. The CDR3 protein is CASSLGGRQETQYF. For the CDR3, the DNA is TGTGCCAGCAGCTTGGGTGGCAGACAAGAGACCCAGTACTTC.

This clone has a single count. The chain combines TRBV11-3 with TRBJ1-1; weak D call: TRBD1 (5 bases). CDR3 length: 15 amino acids. With 2 bases removed from V and 3 bases from J, the gap between germline ends came to 13 bases. CDR1 is SGHNT, CDR2 YENEEA, per germline. In DNA, the CDR3 is TGTGCCAGCAGCTTAAGCCCCGAAGGGGACACTGAAGCTTTCTTT. This sequence encodes CASSLSPEGDTEAFF.

The J gene is TRBJ1-4, the V gene TRBV4-1, with 10 nucleotides matching TRBD1. Germline CDR1 reads MGHRA; CDR2 reads YSYEKL. There are 15 residues in the CDR3. Unmatched junction bases numbered 7, after V lost 4 bases and J lost 8 bases. CDR3 DNA: TGCGCCAGCAGCCGGGACAGGGGCCAGGGGGAAAAACTGTTTTTT. Translation: CASSRDRGQGEKLFF.

The rearrangement joins TRBV24-1 to TRBJ2-3, with D maybe TRBD1 (6 bases). The CDR3 loop spans 15 amino acids. V shed 3 bases and J shed 4 bases, with 13 bases lying between them. The germline V gene encodes CDR1 KGHDR and CDR2 SFDVKD. The CDR3 DNA reads as TGTGCCACCAGTGATAAACGGACAGTCCCAGATACGCAGTATTTT. This gives the protein CATSDKRTVPDTQYF.

The chain recombines TRBV11-3 with TRBJ1-2; tentatively, D is TRBD1 (6 bases). CDR3 size: 15 residues. V was trimmed by 4 bases and J by 0 bases, leaving 12 bases between them. Germline V gene lookup returns CDR1 SGHNT and CDR2 YENEEA. The CDR3 loop is CASSSLDRPNYGYTF. Here the CDR3 DNA reads TGTGCCAGCAGCTCACTGGACAGACCTAACTATGGCTACACCTTC.

The CDR3 DNA follows: TGCGCCAGCAGCCGATCCCTCGGGAGCTCCTACAATGAGCAGTTCTTC. Translated: CASSRSLGSSYNEQFF. This sequence joins TRBV4-1 and TRBJ2-1; TRBD2 might be the D (6 bases). Germline CDR1 reads MGHRA; CDR2 reads YSYEKL. V lost 4 bases and J 0 bases, leaving 13 bases between the germline ends. The CDR3 covers 16 residues.

The rearrangement uses TRBV28 and TRBJ2-7; 7 bases map to TRBD2. This CDR3 comprises 14 residues. The trim removed 5 bases at V and 3 bases at J, leaving 7 bases unmatched. The V gene's germline CDR1 is MDHEN and CDR2 SYDVKM. CDR3 in DNA: TGTGCCAGCAGTAAGACTAGCTTTATCTACGAGCAGTACTTC. As protein: CASSKTSFIYEQYF. The variable domain in full, with the rest retrieved from reference TRBV28 and TRBJ2-7, is DVKVTQSSRYLVKRTGEKVFLECVQDMDHENMFWYRQDPGLGLRLIYFSYDVKMKEKGDIPEGYSVSREKKERFSLILESASTNQTSMYLCASSKTSFIYEQYFGPGTRLTVT.

This chain uses TRBV19 with TRBJ1-2; 8 bases match TRBD1. Germline V lookup: CDR1 LNHDA, CDR2 SQIVND (reference sequence). J lost 6 bases, V lost 3 bases, and 6 bases had no gene match. The CDR3 consists of 14 residues. CDR3 amino acids: CASSMDRASHGYTF. In nucleotides, the CDR3 is TGTGCCAGTAGTATGGACAGGGCCAGCCATGGCTACACCTTC. Full variable domain (rest looked up from reference TRBV19 and TRBJ1-2): DGGITQSPKYLFRKEGQNVTLSCEQNLNHDAMYWYRQDPGQGLRLIYYSQIVNDFQKGDIAEGYSVSREKKESFPLTVTSAQKNPTAFYLCASSMDRASHGYTFGSGTRLTVV.

The table lists this clone with a few counts. CDR3 loop: CASSLSGAGRYEQYF. The CDR3 DNA follows: TGTGCCAGCAGTTTATCGGGAGCGGGTAGATACGAGCAGTACTTC. The chain uses TRBV27 and TRBJ2-7; maybe TRBD2 (6 bases). V was clipped by 0 bases and J by 4 bases, with 13 bases between them. CDR3 length: 15 residues. Germline CDR1 is MNHEY and CDR2 is SMNVEV (reference sequence).

V and J are TRBV6-5 and TRBJ2-5; the match to TRBD1 covers 7 bases. This CDR3 region has 14 residues. Germline trimming cut 1 base from V and 5 bases from J; bases unmatched to any gene: 4. Germline V gene lookup returns CDR1 MNHEY and CDR2 SVGAGI. The CDR3 region has the DNA TGTGCCAGCAGTTACTACAGGGGTGGGGAGACCCAGTACTTC. Its protein product is CASSYYRGGETQYF.

The V call is TRBV21-1, the J call TRBJ2-1; the D segment call TRBD2 is taken from the table without a DNA check. TRBV21-1 is designated a pseudogene. This CDR3 has 20 residues. This CDR3 reads CASSKARLAGTAFIRNEQFF. The CDR3 DNA is TGTGCCAGCAGCAAAGCGCGACTAGCGGGGACCGCATTCATCCGCAATGAGCAGTTCTTC.

The chain is built from TRBV6-2 or TRBV6-3 and TRBJ2-6; no firm D call. Between the trimmed V and J ends, which lost 0 bases and 1 base, there was a span of 19 bases. The CDR3 consists of 20 residues. CDR1 is MNHEY, CDR2 SVGEGT, per germline. Here the CDR3 DNA reads TGTGCCAGCAGTTACTCGTCCAAGGCAGGCCTGGGTTCTGGGGCCAACGTCCTGACTTTC. Amino acids: CASSYSSKAGLGSGANVLTF.

CDR3: CASSQGTGSPLAHTEAFF. For the CDR3, the DNA is TGTGCCAGCAGCCAAGGGACAGGCTCTCCACTCGCTCACACTGAAGCTTTCTTT. The V call is TRBV3-1 (or the pseudogene TRBV3-2), the J call TRBJ1-1; 7 bases are shared with TRBD1. Per germline, CDR1 LGHDT and CDR2 YNNKEL (reference sequence). The CDR3 spans 18 residues. V dropped 1 base and J dropped 3; count of bases not matched to a gene: 14.

This clone occurred once. The chain combines TRBV28 with TRBJ1-5; a possible D gene is TRBD1 (5 bases). CDR3 length: 14 residues. V lost 7 bases and J 6 bases, leaving 16 bases between the germline ends. Germline CDR1 and CDR2: MDHEN and SYDVKM. CDR3 DNA: TGTGCCAGCACCTTGGGGGGGAACATTCAGCCCCAGCATTTT. Protein: CASTLGGNIQPQHF.

The chain has TRBV28 and TRBJ2-2; 8 positions agree with TRBD2. CDR3 size: 15 residues. Germline CDR1 is MDHEN and CDR2 is SYDVKM. After removal of 5 bases from V and 6 bases from J, the junction contained 8 bases not matched to a gene. CDR3 in amino acids: CASSGSGEGPGELFF. CDR3 sequence (DNA): TGTGCCAGCAGTGGTAGCGGGGAGGGCCCCGGGGAGCTGTTTTTT.